The 21 T cell receptor beta chains below were found in one sample sequenced in a study of shared clonotypes between healthy human individuals. TCRdb's copy holds only in-frame clones and misses some; the assay was immunoSEQ multiplex PCR. The profile shows approximately 2.5 million clones, over 85% of them singletons. Sequencing used naive CD4+ T cells sorted from blood. As to subset: CD45RA+ positively selected. The receptors here all came from a young man in good health.

The chain combines TRBV6-1 with TRBJ1-6, with 8 bases fitting TRBD1. V lost 6 bases to trimming and J lost 2 bases; unmatched junction nucleotides: 3. In germline, CDR1 is MNHNS, CDR2 SASEGT. This CDR3 has 15 residues. The CDR3: CASRTGAPYNSPLHF. In DNA, the CDR3 is TGTGCCAGCAGGACAGGGGCGCCCTATAATTCACCCCTCCACTTT.

This chain joins TRBV7-3 and TRBJ1-5, with D tentatively TRBD1 (5 bases). Germline V gives CDR1 SGHTA, CDR2 FQGTGA. This CDR3 contains 16 residues. Trimming took 1 base from V and 0 from J, leaving 10 bases between them. The CDR3 DNA sequence: TGTGCCAGCAGCTTAAGGGGGAGTAGTAGCAATCAGCCCCAGCATTTT. Its protein product is CASSLRGSSSNQPQHF. Looking up the rest from reference TRBV7-3 and TRBJ1-5 gives the full variable domain: GAGVSQTPSNKVTEKGKYVELRCDPISGHTALYWYRQSLGQGPEFLIYFQGTGAADDSGLPNDRFFAVRPEGSVSTLKIQRTERGDSAVYLCASSLRGSSSNQPQHFGDGTRLSIL.

The CDR3 DNA reads as TGTGCCAGCAGCTTCCAGGCGACAGATCTCAATCAGCCCCAGCATTTT. It codes for CASSFQATDLNQPQHF. The rearrangement uses TRBV7-2 and TRBJ1-5, with D possibly matching TRBD1 (5 bases). The CDR3 is 16 residues long. The ends were cut back, 3 bases at V and 3 bases at J, with 15 bases in the middle. Germline values: CDR1 SGHTA, CDR2 FQGNSA.

This clone was seen a single time. Here the CDR3 reads CASSYSYSLNTEAFF. The CDR3 nucleotides read TGTGCCAGCAGTTACTCTTATTCACTGAACACTGAAGCTTTCTTT. This chain joins TRBV6-5 and TRBJ1-1; D uncertain. This CDR3 is built from 15 residues. In germline, CDR1 is MNHEY, CDR2 SVGAGI. Trimming cost V 0 bases and J 0 bases, with 8 bases left between them.

This clone came up once. The genes are TRBV7-9 and TRBJ2-1; tentative D call: TRBD1 (6 bases). The germline CDR1 and CDR2 sequences are SEHNR and FQNEAQ (reference sequence). Trimming shortened V by 0 bases and J by 5 bases, and 11 bases separated the two germline ends. The length of the CDR3 is 15 residues. In DNA form, the CDR3 reads TGTGCCAGCAGCTTAGCACCACAGGGCGACAATGAGCAGTTCTTC. It yields the protein CASSLAPQGDNEQFF.

About this clone: At the DNA level, this CDR3 is encoded by other sequences in the same sample as well. The chain carries TRBV29-1 and TRBJ1-2; D may be TRBD1 (5 bases). V was cut by 4 bases and J by 2 bases, with 11 bases left in between. The germline V gene has CDR1 SQVTM and CDR2 ANQGSEA. The CDR3 has 13 amino acids. CDR3: CSVGQGGNYGYTF. CDR3 nucleotides: TGCAGCGTTGGTCAGGGCGGGAACTATGGCTACACCTTC.

The chain has TRBV5-1 and TRBJ2-1, with 12 bases that match TRBD1. The CDR3 covers 15 residues. CDR1 and CDR2 (germline): SGHRS, YFSETQ. Trimming removed 4 bases from V and 7 bases from J; junction bases left unmatched: 6. CDR3 region: CASSTGTGGRNEQFF. The DNA of the CDR3 is TGCGCCAGCAGCACCGGGACAGGGGGCCGGAATGAGCAGTTCTTC.

The V call is TRBV5-1, the J call TRBJ1-4; a possible D gene is TRBD1 (5 bases). The CDR3 extends over 16 amino acids. Trimming removed 4 bases from V and 0 bases from J, with 13 bases in between. Germline CDR1 reads SGHRS; CDR2 reads YFSETQ. CDR3 nucleotide sequence: TGCGCCAGCAGCCCGGACACCCCTGCAACTAATGAAAAACTGTTTTTT. This translates into CASSPDTPATNEKLFF.

As to this clone: The identical CDR3 is also encoded by other nucleotide sequences in the sample. This rearrangement joins TRBV7-2 to TRBJ2-2; D uncertain. This CDR3 spans 15 amino acids. Germline CDR1 and CDR2: SGHTA and FQGNSA. V was pared by 1 base and J by 2 bases, with 8 bases between. The CDR3 bases are TGTGCCAGCAGCTTAGGAACCCTTAACACCGGGGAGCTGTTTTTT. This gives the protein CASSLGTLNTGELFF. The variable domain in full, with the rest retrieved from reference TRBV7-2 and TRBJ2-2, is GAGVSQSPSNKVTEKGKDVELRCDPISGHTALYWYRQSLGQGLEFLIYFQGNSAPDKSGLPSDRFSAERTGGSVSTLTIQRTQQEDSAVYLCASSLGTLNTGELFFGEGSRLTVL.

The rearrangement links TRBV7-2 to TRBJ2-7, with a weak D call TRBD1 (5 bases). CDR3 length: 15 residues. Trimming removed 2 bases at V and 0 bases at J, with 11 bases between. Germline CDR1 is SGHTA and CDR2 is FQGNSA. In nucleotides, the CDR3 is TGTGCCAGCAGCTTATCGACTGGACACTCCTACGAGCAGTACTTC. Protein sequence: CASSLSTGHSYEQYF.

The rearrangement uses TRBV7-6 and TRBJ1-2, with D unclear. Germline lookup yields CDR1 SGHVS and CDR2 FNYEAQ. This CDR3 spans 15 amino acids. V dropped 1 base and J dropped 0 bases, with 9 bases sitting between them. CDR3 region: CASSLGPLANYGYTF. CDR3 nucleotides: TGTGCCAGCAGCTTAGGACCGCTAGCTAACTATGGCTACACCTTC.

The J gene is TRBJ2-1, the V gene TRBV19; D is perhaps TRBD2 (6 bases). CDR1 and CDR2 from the germline V gene are LNHDA and SQIVND (reference sequence). The CDR3 covers 15 residues. V was clipped by 3 bases and J by 2 bases, with 11 bases between them. As DNA, the CDR3 is TGTGCCAGTAGTATTGGTAGCGGAACCTACAATGAGCAGTTCTTC. The encoded protein is CASSIGSGTYNEQFF.

The J gene is TRBJ2-1, the V gene TRBV5-4, with 14 bases fitting TRBD2. There are 16 residues in the CDR3. The germline V gene encodes CDR1 SGHNT and CDR2 YYREEE (reference sequence). V shed 4 bases, J shed 9 bases, and the junction held 9 bases outside the gene matches. The CDR3 loop is CASSPKGLAGVVEQFF. CDR3 nucleotide sequence: TGTGCCAGCAGCCCTAAGGGACTAGCGGGAGTGGTTGAGCAGTTCTTC.

The gene calls are TRBV27 and TRBJ1-1, with D maybe TRBD1 (6 bases). CDR1 is MNHEY and CDR2 is SMNVEV in the germline V gene (reference sequence). Trimming shortened V by 0 bases and J by 2 bases, and 10 bases separated the two germline ends. The CDR3 covers 15 residues. In DNA form, the CDR3 reads TGTGCCAGCAGTTTATCGACAGGCGCAAACACTGAAGCTTTCTTT. It translates to CASSLSTGANTEAFF.

V gene TRBV2 combines with J gene TRBJ2-7; D possibly corresponds to TRBD1 (6 bases). Germline CDR1 and CDR2: SNHLY and FYNNEI. CDR3 length: 14 residues. Trimming took off 3 bases at V and 6 bases at J, with 15 bases between the two ends. CDR3 region: CASSDQGPKTEQYF. The CDR3 region has the DNA TGTGCCAGCAGTGATCAGGGGCCCAAGACCGAGCAGTACTTC.

Only one count was recorded for this clone. This chain links TRBV7-2 with TRBJ2-7; tentatively, D is TRBD2 (7 bases). Germline V gives CDR1 SGHTA, CDR2 FQGNSA. V lost 1 base and J 4 bases, leaving 14 bases between the germline ends. This CDR3 comprises 15 residues. The chain's CDR3 is CASSLVAQGGYEQYF. The DNA of the CDR3 is TGTGCCAGCAGCTTAGTTGCACAGGGAGGGTACGAGCAGTACTTC.

Regarding this clone: The sample holds other DNA sequences that translate to the same CDR3. The chain uses TRBV18 and TRBJ2-2; 8 positions agree with TRBD1. The CDR3 is made up of 14 amino acids. Germline loops: CDR1 KGHSH, CDR2 LQKENI. Trimming took 3 bases from V and 6 from J; bases not matched to a gene: 3. The chain's CDR3 is CASSPRGLAGELFF. CDR3 nucleotide sequence: TGTGCCAGCTCACCCAGGGGGCTCGCCGGGGAGCTGTTTTTT.

The genes are TRBV18 and TRBJ2-7; D is unclear. CDR1 is KGHSH, CDR2 LQKENI, per germline. This CDR3 contains 12 residues. The V and J ends lost 4 bases and 2 bases respectively, with 6 bases between them. Here the CDR3 reads CASSLLPYEQYF. CDR3 coding DNA: TGTGCCAGCTCACTCCTCCCCTACGAGCAGTACTTC.

The CDR3 DNA follows: TGCGCCAGCAGCCGAAGGGGGGGGGCTTTCACAGATACGCAGTATTTT. This codes for CASSRRGGAFTDTQYF. The chain has TRBV4-1 and TRBJ2-3, with D perhaps TRBD2 (7 bases). The V end lost 4 bases, the J end lost 2 bases, and 16 bases lay between the germline ends. Germline V gives CDR1 MGHRA, CDR2 YSYEKL. The length of the CDR3 is 16 residues.

This chain links TRBV14 with TRBJ2-5; possible D gene TRBD1, 6 bases. Trimming removed 0 bases from V and 4 bases from J, with 12 bases in between. The CDR3 sequence is 15 residues long. Germline loops: CDR1 SGHDN, CDR2 FVKESK. Here the CDR3 reads CASSQDLYRAETQYF. The CDR3 DNA reads as TGTGCCAGCAGCCAAGATTTATACAGGGCAGAGACCCAGTACTTC. Combining the CDR3 with reference TRBV14 and TRBJ2-5 gives the whole variable domain EAGVTQFPSHSVIEKGQTVTLRCDPISGHDNLYWYRRVMGKEIKFLLHFVKESKQDESGMPNNRFLAERTGGTYSTLKVQPAELEDSGVYFCASSQDLYRAETQYFGPGTRLLVL.

The chain combines TRBV10-3 with TRBJ1-5; D is undetermined. This CDR3 region has 14 residues. The ends were cut back, 5 bases at V and 4 bases at J, with 12 bases in the middle. Germline values: CDR1 ENHRY, CDR2 SYGVKD. The CDR3 loop is CAISRGHDNQPQHF. The CDR3 coding sequence is TGTGCCATCAGTCGGGGTCACGATAATCAGCCCCAGCATTTT.